This T cell receptor beta chain emerged from a study of T cell repertoires in cytomegalovirus infection. In the study overall: Both recently identified HLA-C-restricted and well-studied HLA-B-restricted CMV epitopes were used in the study. Both a matching HLA type and CMV infection were indicated by public TCR beta signatures. General study results and limits: Cumulative frequency of public TCR beta families picked out carriers of CMV plus the relevant HLA. The response measured ex vivo was dominated by TCR beta clonotypes (HLA-C-restricted and CMV-specific).

One entry per CDR3 protein results from TCRdb running MiXCR on the reads. This table has approximately 270,000 distinct CDR3 sequences, 22% appearing once. Notes on this clonotype: What it recognizes is unknown.

Germline V gene sequence: CDR1 SGHDT, CDR2 YYEEEE. CDR3 length: 16 amino acids. V shed 4 bases, J shed 0 bases, and the junction held 8 bases outside the gene matches. This chain uses TRBV5-6 with TRBJ2-3, with 7 bases lining up with TRBD2. The sequence derives from a human donor in good health (CMV status not recorded). Some clones in this sample may be carry-over from other donors' samples. The starting material was cultured PBMCs, obtained from culture after CMV antigen stimulation. DNA for the CDR3: TGTGCCAGCAGCCTAGGGCCGGGAGGCAGCACAGATACGCAGTATTTT. This gives the protein CASSLGPGGSTDTQYF.